This entry lists 32 T cell receptor beta chains sequenced from one sample in a study of a mutant IDH1 vaccine in newly diagnosed glioma. Indicated time point: week 47, end of study. Alongside topical imiquimod, each dose of vaccine comprised 300 ug of mutant IDH1 20-mer peptide. Some clones are missing from TCRdb's copy, which holds only in-frame ones; the method was immunoSEQ multiplex PCR. The sample includes more than 50,000 clones, almost 65% seen only once; the top ten take more than 4.5%. These TCRs are of unknown antigen specificity. The sequenced sample was peripheral blood mononuclear cells (PBMCs), obtained from a glioma patient whose treatment included an IDH1 peptide vaccine. These receptors originate from a man aged 40-50 years with glioma. Some clones in this sample may be carry-over from other donors' samples.

V is TRBV9 and J is TRBJ1-1; TRBD1 matches 12 bases. CDR3 length: 18 amino acids. The junction had 14 bases not matched to a gene; V was cut back by 3 bases and J by 5 bases. Germline CDR1 is SGDLS and CDR2 is YYNGEE. The CDR3 loop reads CASSAGTGTGGWGTEAFF. CDR3 coding DNA: TGTGCCAGCAGCGCTGGGACCGGGACAGGGGGCTGGGGGACTGAAGCTTTCTTT.

This clone was seen only a few times. V usage is TRBV18 and J usage is TRBJ1-5; D call uncertain. CDR3 size: 15 residues. Germline V gives CDR1 KGHSH, CDR2 LQKENI. V was clipped by 1 base and J by 0 bases, with 7 bases between them. The CDR3: CASSPLPISNQPQHF. CDR3 DNA sequence: TGTGCCAGCTCACCACTACCGATTAGCAATCAGCCCCAGCATTTT.

This clone was seen more than once but under ten times. The V and J genes are TRBV5-1 and TRBJ1-1; TRBD1 matches at 8 bases. The V gene end was trimmed by 0 bases and the J gene end by 1 base; junction bases not matched to a gene: 8. This CDR3 comprises 17 residues. Germline V gene data show CDR1 as SGHRS and CDR2 as YFSETQ. CDR3 in amino acids: CASSLATLDRANTEAFF. Written as DNA, the CDR3 is TGCGCCAGCAGCTTGGCCACCCTGGACAGGGCGAACACTGAAGCTTTCTTT.

This clone was detected only a few times. The chain combines TRBV25-1 with TRBJ1-6; D is perhaps TRBD1 (5 bases). Germline V gene data show CDR1 as MGHDK and CDR2 as SYGVNS. The CDR3 has 12 amino acids. Deletions cut 6 bases from V and 13 bases from J, with 13 bases between. CDR3 protein: CASRPSQGPLHF. In DNA form, the CDR3 reads TGTGCCAGCAGACCCAGTCAGGGTCCCCTCCACTTT.

The genes are TRBV6-1 and TRBJ1-6; perhaps TRBD1 as D (6 bases). The germline gives CDR1 MNHNS, CDR2 SASEGT. The CDR3 consists of 17 residues. The V and J ends lost 4 bases and 9 bases respectively, with 22 bases between them. The CDR3 DNA follows: TGTGCCAGCAGTGTGTCCCGGGACATTCCTGGGGGTTCACCCCTCCACTTT. This codes for CASSVSRDIPGGSPLHF.

This chain uses TRBV14 with TRBJ2-4; no reliable D call. V gave up 0 bases and J gave up 4 bases, with 7 bases separating them. This CDR3 comprises 14 residues. Germline loops: CDR1 SGHDN, CDR2 FVKESK. CDR3 in amino acids: CASSQDLGKNIQYF. In DNA, the CDR3 is TGTGCCAGCAGCCAAGATCTGGGGAAAAACATTCAGTACTTC.

This clone is a singleton in its sample. This sequence joins TRBV2 and TRBJ2-2; TRBD1 matches 8 bases. The CDR3 extends over 15 amino acids. The V gene's germline CDR1 is SNHLY and CDR2 FYNNEI. The V and J ends lost 8 bases and 6 bases, in that order; junction bases with no gene match: 11. Here the CDR3 DNA reads TGTGCCAGCGTTGACCGACAGGGGATCGCCGGGGAGCTGTTTTTT. Amino acids: CASVDRQGIAGELFF.

The V gene is TRBV6-5, the J gene TRBJ1-2, with a tentative D call TRBD1 (6 bases). Trimming left V 0 bases short and J 10 bases short, with 21 bases between. Germline V gene sequence: CDR1 MNHEY, CDR2 SVGAGI. CDR3 length: 16 amino acids. The CDR3 nucleotides read TGTGCCAGCAGTTACTCGATTGGGGGGCACGCGTCGATCTACACCTTC. Its protein is CASSYSIGGHASIYTF.

The chain recombines TRBV5-6 with TRBJ2-7; D gene ambiguous. V was cut by 0 bases and J by 1 base, with 2 bases left in between. CDR3 length equals 12 residues. Germline CDR1 and CDR2: SGHDT and YYEEEE. CDR3 DNA sequence: TGTGCCAGCAGCTTGGCGTCCTACGAGCAGTACTTC. Its protein is CASSLASYEQYF.

This clone was detected a few times. The V call is TRBV27, the J call TRBJ1-6; 8 bases are a match to TRBD1. This CDR3 is 16 amino acids long. Germline trimming cut 8 bases from V and 0 bases from J; bases unmatched to any gene: 6. The germline V gene encodes CDR1 MNHEY and CDR2 SMNVEV (reference sequence). The CDR3 is CASRTGTSSYNSPLHF. The CDR3 coding sequence is TGTGCCAGCCGGACAGGGACGAGCTCCTATAATTCACCCCTCCACTTT.

This rearrangement joins TRBV15 to TRBJ2-3, with 10 positions matching TRBD2. J was trimmed by 2 bases and V by 0 bases; bases with no gene match: 14. Germline V gene data show CDR1 as LNHNV and CDR2 as YYDKDF (reference sequence). The CDR3 contains 20 residues. The CDR3 bases are TGTGCCACCAGCAGAGATAGGGGACTCAGCGGGGGGGCCTTCACAGATACGCAGTATTTT. Its translation is CATSRDRGLSGGAFTDTQYF.

V is TRBV2 and J is TRBJ2-5, with D unclear. Trimming took 4 bases from V and 2 from J, leaving 32 bases between them. The CDR3 is 21 residues long. Germline CDR1 is SNHLY and CDR2 is FYNNEI. In DNA, the CDR3 is TGTGCCAGCAGTGTAGAACTCCCAGTGAGAAGAGTGGGGATCTTGCAAGAGACCCAGTACTTC. This sequence encodes CASSVELPVRRVGILQETQYF.

The table lists this clone with a count of one. The V call is TRBV6-6, the J call TRBJ1-5, with D hard to call. The CDR3 has 14 amino acids. Trimming removed 7 bases at V and 2 bases at J, with 12 bases between. The germline V gene encodes CDR1 MNHNY and CDR2 SVGAGI (reference sequence). The CDR3 protein is CASKRNSGNQPQHF. The DNA of the CDR3 is TGTGCCAGCAAGAGGAATTCGGGCAATCAGCCCCAGCATTTT.

This clone occurred a few times. V usage is TRBV2 and J usage is TRBJ2-7, with 9 nucleotides matching TRBD1. V shed 4 bases and J 5 bases; nucleotides not matched to a gene: 9. CDR1 and CDR2 from the germline V gene are SNHLY and FYNNEI. The CDR3 is 15 amino acids. The DNA of the CDR3 is TGTGCCAGCAGTGGTTGGGACAGGGAGGTCGACGAGCAGTACTTC. Protein sequence: CASSGWDREVDEQYF.

J is TRBJ2-2 and V is TRBV7-9; 9 positions match TRBD1. V dropped 5 bases and J dropped 1; count of bases not matched to a gene: 8. Per germline, CDR1 SEHNR and CDR2 FQNEAQ (reference sequence). The CDR3 has 17 residues. CDR3 in amino acids: CASSPRRGQGNTGELFF. CDR3 DNA sequence: TGTGCCAGCAGCCCGCGACGGGGACAGGGGAACACCGGGGAGCTGTTTTTT.

This chain uses TRBV5-1 with TRBJ2-5; 8 bases are a match to TRBD2. The germline V gene has CDR1 SGHRS and CDR2 YFSETQ. The CDR3 spans 16 residues. V was clipped by 0 bases and J by 5 bases; unmatched bases: 9. CDR3 loop: CASSLDGGLATETQYF. The CDR3 DNA follows: TGCGCCAGCAGCTTGGACGGAGGACTAGCCACCGAGACCCAGTACTTC.

This clone was recorded a few times. The chain is built from TRBV6-1 and TRBJ1-2, with D maybe TRBD1 (5 bases). The CDR3 length is 15 residues. The ends were cut back, 3 bases at V and 0 bases at J, with 11 bases in the middle. The germline CDR1 and CDR2 sequences are MNHNS and SASEGT. CDR3 residues: CASSEVDTANYGYTF. The CDR3, as DNA: TGTGCCAGCAGTGAGGTGGACACCGCTAACTATGGCTACACCTTC.

DNA for the CDR3: TGTGCCAGCAGCCTAGGGGGGAGCGAGCAGTACTTC. As protein: CASSLGGSEQYF. The chain recombines TRBV6-5 with TRBJ2-7; D is perhaps TRBD1 or TRBD2 (6 bases each). Trimming stripped 6 bases from V and 6 bases from J, with 12 bases between. CDR3 length: 12 amino acids. Germline CDR1 reads MNHEY; CDR2 reads SVGAGI.

In its sample, this clone was seen a few times. This sequence joins TRBV9 and TRBJ1-4; D possibly corresponds to TRBD1 (5 bases). Trimming removed 6 bases from V and 4 bases from J, with 16 bases in between. Germline values: CDR1 SGDLS, CDR2 YYNGEE. The CDR3 runs 15 residues. The CDR3 loop is CASNREGRNNEKLFF. The CDR3 region has the DNA TGTGCCAGCAACCGGGAGGGGCGCAATAATGAAAAACTGTTTTTT.

This clone was observed a handful of times. The chain employs TRBV15 and TRBJ2-2, with 9 bases identical to TRBD1. The trim removed 8 bases at V and 7 bases at J, leaving 8 bases unmatched. There are 14 residues in the CDR3. The germline CDR1 and CDR2 sequences are LNHNV and YYDKDF (reference sequence). CDR3 loop: CATGRDREVGELFF. The CDR3 bases are TGTGCCACCGGCCGGGACAGGGAGGTCGGGGAGCTGTTTTTT. The complete variable domain, with remaining parts taken from reference TRBV15 and TRBJ2-2, reads DAMVIQNPRYQVTQFGKPVTLSCSQTLNHNVMYWYQQKSSQAPKLLFHYYDKDFNNEADTPDNFQSRRPNTSFCFLDIRSPGLGDTAMYLCATGRDREVGELFFGEGSRLTVL.

The chain couples TRBV2 to TRBJ2-7; tentatively, D is TRBD2 (5 bases). V was shortened by 7 bases and J by 3 bases, with 13 bases between the two germline ends. The germline CDR1 and CDR2 sequences are SNHLY and FYNNEI. The CDR3 contains 13 residues. CDR3 in amino acids: CASMSAGNYEQYF. For the CDR3, the DNA is TGTGCCAGCATGTCGGCGGGCAACTACGAGCAGTACTTC.

This clone has more than one count but fewer than ten. This chain connects TRBV4-2 to TRBJ2-7, with TRBD2 matching over 7 bases. This CDR3 has 14 amino acids. Germline V CDR1 and CDR2: LGHNA, YNFKEQ. The V and J ends lost 0 bases and 3 bases, in that order; junction bases with no gene match: 2. The CDR3 region has the DNA TGTGCCAGCAGCCAAGAGGGGGGGGTCTACGAGCAGTACTTC. Translated, it gives CASSQEGGVYEQYF.

J is TRBJ1-1 and V is TRBV5-1; D is ambiguous. This CDR3 spans 15 amino acids. The V and J ends lost 0 bases and 4 bases respectively, with 13 bases between them. The germline gives CDR1 SGHRS, CDR2 YFSETQ. CDR3 residues: CASSLDGFGSTEAFF. In DNA form, the CDR3 reads TGCGCCAGCAGCTTGGACGGGTTTGGTTCCACTGAAGCTTTCTTT.

The count of this clone is one. The V call is TRBV27, the J call TRBJ1-2; D might be TRBD1 (6 bases). The CDR3 extends over 15 amino acids. The V gene's germline CDR1 is MNHEY and CDR2 SMNVEV (reference sequence). Trimming shortened V by 0 bases and J by 4 bases, and 12 bases separated the two germline ends. Here the CDR3 DNA reads TGTGCCAGCAGTTTATCCCGACAGGCGGGCTATGGCTACACCTTC. Amino acid sequence: CASSLSRQAGYGYTF.

In the case of this clone: A much larger clonotype is one base distant, so this may be a read error. The chain uses TRBV25-1 and TRBJ2-2; no definite D call. This CDR3 has 11 amino acids. The V gene lost 7 bases and the J gene lost 7 bases, with 7 bases spanning the gap. Germline V gene sequence: CDR1 MGHDK, CDR2 SYGVNS. The CDR3 reads CASTSYGELFF. The CDR3 DNA reads TGTGCCAGCACCTCCTACGGGGAGCTGTTTTTT. Full variable domain (outside the CDR3, taken from reference TRBV25-1 and TRBJ2-2): EADIYQTPRYLVIGTGKKITLECSQTMGHDKMYWYQQDPGMELHLIHYSYGVNSTEKGDLSSESTVSRIRTEHFPLTLESARPSHTSQYLCASTSYGELFFGEGSRLTVL.

This rearrangement joins TRBV27 to TRBJ2-2; D not certain. With 2 bases removed from V and 4 bases from J, the gap between germline ends came to 5 bases. Germline CDR1 reads MNHEY; CDR2 reads SMNVEV (reference sequence). The CDR3 contains 13 residues. For the CDR3, the DNA is TGTGCCAGCAGTTTAATGGGCACCGGGGAGCTGTTTTTT. The encoded protein is CASSLMGTGELFF.

V usage is TRBV5-8 and J usage is TRBJ2-7; no clear D. CDR1 and CDR2 (germline): SGHTS, YDEGEE. V lost 7 bases, J lost 2 bases, and 10 bases lay in between. The CDR3 contains 12 residues. The CDR3 is CASSLKPYEQYF. CDR3 bases: TGTGCCAGCTCCTTGAAACCCTACGAGCAGTACTTC. The variable domain in full, with the rest retrieved from reference TRBV5-8 and TRBJ2-7, is EAGVTQSPTHLIKTRGQQATLRCSPISGHTSVYWYQQALGLGLQFLLWYDEGEERNRGNFPPRFSGRQFPNYSSELNVNALELEDSALYLCASSLKPYEQYFGPGTRLTVT.

A single count supports this clone. This rearrangement joins TRBV6-1 to TRBJ1-2; a weak D match, TRBD1 (6 bases). CDR1 and CDR2 (germline): MNHNS, SASEGT. V was shortened by 0 bases and J by 6 bases, with 14 bases between the two germline ends. This CDR3 has 15 residues. As DNA, the CDR3 is TGTGCCAGCAGTGAAGCTGGCCAGGGGTCGGATGGCTACACCTTC. This translates into CASSEAGQGSDGYTF.

This sequence joins TRBV5-6 and TRBJ1-1; 9 bases line up with TRBD1. Trimming took 4 bases from V and 11 from J; bases not matched to a gene: 6. This CDR3 has 12 residues. Germline lookup yields CDR1 SGHDT and CDR2 YYEEEE. The CDR3 here is CASSGDRVGAFF. DNA for the CDR3: TGTGCCAGCAGCGGGGACAGGGTGGGTGCTTTCTTT.

This chain connects TRBV19 to TRBJ2-3, with 13 bases that match TRBD2. V trimming: 4 bases; J trimming: 4 bases; junction bases outside the gene matches: 11. This CDR3 spans 18 amino acids. Germline values: CDR1 LNHDA, CDR2 SQIVND (reference sequence). CDR3 sequence (DNA): TGTGCCAGTAGTACATCTACTAGCGGGGGGGCCGGGGCAGATACGCAGTATTTT. Amino acids: CASSTSTSGGAGADTQYF.

The gene calls are TRBV5-5 and TRBJ1-1, with TRBD1 as a possible D gene (5 bases). V lost 3 bases and J 4 bases, leaving 13 bases between the germline ends. Germline CDR1 and CDR2: SGHKS and YYEKEE (reference sequence). The CDR3 is made up of 14 amino acids. As DNA, the CDR3 is TGTGCCAGCAGCTGGGGGGGGGAGGGCACTGAAGCTTTCTTT. Translated: CASSWGGEGTEAFF.

The gene calls are TRBV4-1 and TRBJ2-1; tentatively, D is TRBD2 (8 bases). V was cut by 3 bases and J by 7 bases, with 25 bases left in between. The germline gives CDR1 MGHRA, CDR2 YSYEKL. CDR3 length equals 18 residues. CDR3 coding DNA: TGCGCCAGCAGCCACCCCCCCGGGAGGGGGCAGACCGTTAATGAGCAGTTCTTC. Translating it yields CASSHPPGRGQTVNEQFF.